One sample yielded the 21 T cell receptor beta chains listed below, sequenced in a study of blood T cell repertoires in COVID-19. Some clones are missing from TCRdb's copy, which holds only in-frame ones; the method was immunoSEQ multiplex PCR. The repertoire includes 50,000 to 70,000 clones, 91% of them detected once, and about 2.1% sits in the top ten. The sample taken for sequencing was peripheral blood. These receptors all come from a man in his sixties with acute or convalescent COVID-19.

The chain links TRBV5-4 to TRBJ1-1; 9 nucleotides line up with TRBD1. V gave up 2 bases and J gave up 11 bases; unmatched junction bases: 7. The CDR3 contains 13 residues. Germline V lookup: CDR1 SGHNT, CDR2 YYREEE (reference sequence). The CDR3 nucleotides are TGTGCCAGCAGCTTCCGGGACAGGGTGAGTGCTTTCTTT. This translates into CASSFRDRVSAFF.

This clone is a singleton in its sample. V usage is TRBV14 and J usage is TRBJ2-1; TRBD2 is a possible D gene (6 bases). CDR1 and CDR2 from the germline V gene are SGHDN and FVKESK. The CDR3 loop spans 16 amino acids. Trimming pared 1 base from V and 6 bases from J, leaving 16 bases between. The CDR3 sequence is CASSQGTRAGFNEQFF. The CDR3 DNA is TGTGCCAGCAGCCAAGGGACCAGGGCGGGGTTCAATGAGCAGTTCTTC.

The rearrangement uses TRBV6-5 and TRBJ2-7; 15 bases agree with TRBD2. This CDR3 has 15 residues. In germline, CDR1 is MNHEY, CDR2 SVGAGI. The V and J ends lost 1 base and 5 bases, in that order; junction bases with no gene match: 0. Written as DNA, the CDR3 is TGTGCCAGCAGTTACTGGACTAGCGGGGGGGACGAGCAGTACTTC. This translates into CASSYWTSGGDEQYF.

This chain joins TRBV3-1 (or the pseudogene TRBV3-2) and TRBJ1-3; TRBD1 matches at 7 bases. Germline V gives CDR1 LGHDT, CDR2 YNNKEL (reference sequence). V trimming: 6 bases; J trimming: 4 bases; junction bases outside the gene matches: 6. The CDR3 loop spans 14 amino acids. The CDR3 sequence: CASRPRDRGNTIYF. CDR3 nucleotides: TGTGCCAGCAGACCCCGGGACAGAGGAAACACCATATATTTT.

This chain joins TRBV30 and TRBJ1-1; D is perhaps TRBD1 (6 bases). The germline CDR1 and CDR2 sequences are GTSNPN and SVGIG (reference sequence). Trimming left V 3 bases short and J 5 bases short, with 13 bases between. This CDR3 is built from 13 residues. CDR3 nucleotides: TGTGCCTGGAGGAGACAGGCGCGAACTGAAGCTTTCTTT. Its protein product is CAWRRQARTEAFF.

The chain joins TRBV6-5 to TRBJ2-2, with 11 bases aligning to TRBD2. CDR3 size: 15 residues. From germline, CDR1 is MNHEY and CDR2 SVGAGI. The trim removed 6 bases at V and 4 bases at J, leaving 4 bases unmatched. Here the CDR3 reads CASRALAGGTGELFF. CDR3 bases: TGTGCCAGCAGGGCTCTAGCGGGAGGCACCGGGGAGCTGTTTTTT.

The chain couples TRBV10-3 to TRBJ2-5; the D is unclear. The CDR3 is 12 amino acids. The V end lost 3 bases, the J end lost 4 bases, and 6 bases lay between the germline ends. Germline V lookup: CDR1 ENHRY, CDR2 SYGVKD. The CDR3 spells CAISDDSETQYF. The DNA for the CDR3 is TGTGCCATCAGTGACGACTCAGAGACCCAGTACTTC.

The genes are TRBV5-1 and TRBJ2-2; no clear D gene. The CDR3 runs to 16 residues. CDR1 is SGHRS, CDR2 YFSETQ, per germline. V lost 0 bases and J 1 base, leaving 10 bases between the germline ends. In DNA, the CDR3 is TGCGCCAGCAGCTTGGGAGGTGTAGAGAACACCGGGGAGCTGTTTTTT. Translated: CASSLGGVENTGELFF.

In nucleotides, the CDR3 is TGTGCCAGCACCCCAAGGACAGGGCGAGAGACCCAGTACTTC. This codes for CASTPRTGRETQYF. The chain uses TRBV6-2 or TRBV6-3 and TRBJ2-5; TRBD1 aligns across 8 bases. Germline V gene sequence: CDR1 MNHEY, CDR2 SVGEGT. J was trimmed by 4 bases and V by 7 bases; bases with no gene match: 8. CDR3 length: 14 residues.

The V gene is TRBV19, the J gene TRBJ1-4; 7 bases map to TRBD1. Germline V CDR1 and CDR2: LNHDA, SQIVND (reference sequence). Trimming at V came to 2 bases and at J to 2 bases, leaving 2 bases not matched to a gene. The length of the CDR3 is 15 residues. CDR3 amino acids: CASSISRGTNEKLFF. In nucleotides, the CDR3 is TGTGCCAGTAGTATAAGCAGGGGGACTAATGAAAAACTGTTTTTT.

This sequence joins TRBV28 and TRBJ2-1, with D perhaps TRBD1 (5 bases). Trimming took 3 bases from V and 4 from J, leaving 13 bases between them. Per germline, CDR1 MDHEN and CDR2 SYDVKM. The CDR3 contains 15 residues. The DNA of the CDR3 is TGTGCCAGCAGTTTTTTGCAGGGAAAGTACAATGAGCAGTTCTTC. Translating it yields CASSFLQGKYNEQFF.

This chain uses TRBV6-2 or TRBV6-3 with TRBJ2-3, with TRBD2 matching 7 bases. Germline V gene sequence: CDR1 MNHEY, CDR2 SVGEGT. V lost 4 bases, J lost 0 bases, and 16 bases stayed unmatched. The CDR3 is 19 amino acids. The CDR3 region is CASSFTPSGGRASTDTQYF. The CDR3, as DNA: TGTGCCAGCAGTTTCACCCCTAGCGGCGGCCGTGCTAGCACAGATACGCAGTATTTT.

The rearrangement uses TRBV4-1 and TRBJ1-2; D unclear. The CDR3 runs 16 residues. Germline CDR1 MGHRA, CDR2 YSYEKL. V lost 6 bases and J lost 4, with 21 bases in between. DNA for the CDR3: TGCGCCAGCAGTCCTCCCGTCGGGAGACCTAGCTATGGCTACACCTTC. Translating it yields CASSPPVGRPSYGYTF.

J is TRBJ1-1 and V is TRBV7-9; tentative D call: TRBD1 (6 bases). The CDR3 is made up of 14 amino acids. Trimming stripped 2 bases from V and 1 base from J, with 8 bases between. Germline V gene sequence: CDR1 SEHNR, CDR2 FQNEAQ (reference sequence). The CDR3 DNA reads as TGTGCCAGCAGCTTATCAGGGGCGAACACTGAAGCTTTCTTT. Its translation: CASSLSGANTEAFF.

The chain recombines TRBV7-9 with TRBJ2-5, with D tentatively TRBD1 (6 bases). The CDR3 is made up of 15 amino acids. Between the trimmed V and J ends, which lost 4 bases and 5 bases, there was a span of 17 bases. CDR1 is SEHNR and CDR2 is FQNEAQ in the germline V gene (reference sequence). CDR3 protein: CASSYPQGLAETQYF. Here the CDR3 DNA reads TGTGCCAGCAGCTACCCCCAGGGGCTCGCGGAGACCCAGTACTTC.

This clone was seen only once. The gene calls are TRBV6-1 and TRBJ2-3; weak D call: TRBD1 (5 bases). The CDR3 extends over 16 amino acids. The V end was cut by 2 bases, the J end by 1 base, with 13 bases between. Germline CDR1 and CDR2: MNHNS and SASEGT. Here the CDR3 DNA reads TGTGCCAGCAGTGAAAGGGGCAGGGATGGCACAGATACGCAGTATTTT. It encodes CASSERGRDGTDTQYF.

V gene TRBV27 combines with J gene TRBJ2-7, with TRBD2 matching over 12 bases. V shed 5 bases, J shed 7 bases, and the junction held 12 bases outside the gene matches. Looked up from germline, CDR1 is MNHEY and CDR2 is SMNVEV (reference sequence). The CDR3 contains 16 residues. CDR3 bases: TGTGCCAGCAGTCGAACCCTAGCGGGAGGGCCGGGTGAGCAGTACTTC. Its protein is CASSRTLAGGPGEQYF.

This clone was seen just once. The chain links TRBV15 to TRBJ2-1; a weak D match, TRBD1 (5 bases). The germline CDR1 and CDR2 sequences are LNHNV and YYDKDF (reference sequence). V dropped 0 bases and J dropped 2 bases, with 14 bases sitting between them. There are 17 residues in the CDR3. The CDR3 region is CATSRDKGDRPYNEQFF. The CDR3 DNA sequence: TGTGCCACCAGCAGAGATAAGGGCGACAGACCCTACAATGAGCAGTTCTTC. Supplemented by reference TRBV15 and TRBJ2-1, the full variable domain reads DAMVIQNPRYQVTQFGKPVTLSCSQTLNHNVMYWYQQKSSQAPKLLFHYYDKDFNNEADTPDNFQSRRPNTSFCFLDIRSPGLGDTAMYLCATSRDKGDRPYNEQFFGPGTRLTVL.

About this clone itself: The sample contains more than one DNA sequence encoding this CDR3. The V and J genes are TRBV7-6 and TRBJ2-2; 8 bases line up with TRBD2. CDR3 length equals 15 residues. CDR1 and CDR2 (germline): SGHVS, FNYEAQ. V shed 5 bases, J shed 1 base, and the junction held 3 bases outside the gene matches. CDR3 sequence reads: CASSLTSGNTGELFF. The CDR3 nucleotides read TGTGCCAGCAGCCTTACTAGCGGGAACACCGGGGAGCTGTTTTTT.

This chain connects TRBV19 to TRBJ2-7; 8 positions agree with TRBD1. The trim removed 1 base at V and 2 bases at J, leaving 4 bases unmatched. Per germline, CDR1 LNHDA and CDR2 SQIVND (reference sequence). CDR3 length equals 15 residues. The CDR3 sequence: CASSIVGTGAYEQYF. CDR3 coding DNA: TGTGCCAGTAGTATAGTGGGGACAGGAGCCTACGAGCAGTACTTC.

The rearrangement uses TRBV29-1 and TRBJ2-3; TRBD1 aligns across 9 bases. CDR3 length equals 14 residues. Trimming removed 6 bases from V and 5 bases from J; junction bases left unmatched: 9. Germline V gene data show CDR1 as SQVTM and CDR2 as ANQGSEA. The CDR3 DNA follows: TGCAGCGTCTTAGGGACAGGGAGTCTAGATACGCAGTATTTT. Translating gives CSVLGTGSLDTQYF.